This T cell receptor beta chain comes out of a study of OX40 agonist ivuxolimab in advanced cancers. Study-wide results and caveats: Blood T cells, both CD4+ and CD8+, expanded clonally by week 6 at 0.1 to 3.0 mg/kg.

About this clone itself: Its target is not known.

Germline V gene sequence: CDR1 SGHNT, CDR2 YYREEE (reference sequence). After removal of 3 bases from V and 2 bases from J, the junction contained 7 bases not matched to a gene. The CDR3 sequence is 15 residues long. Sequencing used immunoSEQ multiplex PCR; TCRdb keeps in-frame clones, though not all of them. The sample yields tens of thousands of clones, about 91% seen once. This rearrangement joins TRBV5-4 to TRBJ2-7, with TRBD2 matching 8 bases. This clonotype originated in an adult with an advanced solid tumor such as melanoma, head and neck, liver or kidney cancer. The sequencing used CD4+ or CD8+ T cells sorted from blood, collected in a trial of the OX40 agonist ivuxolimab. Here the CDR3 DNA reads TGTGCCAGCAGCTCGGGGGGGGCGAATCCCTACGAGCAGTACTTC. Amino acids: CASSSGGANPYEQYF.